The clone carrying this T cell receptor beta chain was seen a handful of times. What it recognizes is unknown. The record originates from a study of T cell repertoires in cytomegalovirus infection. As for the study in general: CMV infection together with matching HLA type was indicated by public TCR beta signatures.

General study points: Cumulative frequency of public TCR beta families picked out carriers of CMV plus the relevant HLA. CMV-specific TCR beta clonotypes restricted by HLA-C dominated the ex vivo response.

Each CDR3 protein is one row after TCRdb ran MiXCR on the reads. The table shows around 130,000 distinct CDR3 sequences, with roughly a quarter occurring only once. Source material: PBMCs, sequenced either directly or after in vitro stimulation (not recorded which). The source is a human donor in good health (CMV status not recorded). Some clones in this sample may be carry-over from other donors' samples.

The CDR3 here is CASSPQVRLDSTDTQYF. DNA of the CDR3: TGCGCCAGCAGCCCTCAAGTTCGGCTAGACAGCACAGATACGCAGTATTTT. V and J are TRBV4-3 and TRBJ2-3; D unclear. V was clipped by 4 bases and J by 0 bases, with 17 bases between them. The CDR3 is 17 amino acids. Germline-derived CDR1 and CDR2 are LGHNA and YSLEER.